This T cell receptor beta chain comes out of a study of shared clonotypes between healthy human individuals. A word on this clone: Its cognate antigen is unknown.

Study-level results: A generally larger estimated richness was seen in naive subsets than in memory subsets.

Sequencing was at deep level. Around 30,000 T cell genomes (approximately 0.2 ug DNA) went into each sorted-subset replicate. The protocol was immunoSEQ multiplex PCR, while the TCRdb copy is restricted to in-frame clones and leaves out a portion. The sample has approximately 2.4 million clones; approximately 95% are singletons. The authors divided CD4+ cells into CD45RA+ naive and CD45RA-negative memory subsets. This CDR3 contains 11 residues. The V end lost 6 bases, the J end lost 5 bases, and 10 bases lay between the germline ends. The germline CDR1 and CDR2 sequences are DFQATT and SNEGSKA (reference sequence).

This TCR derives from a man aged 18 to 30 in good health. Input material: naive CD4+ T cells sorted from blood. Subset in this sample: CD45RA+ positively selected. The V and J genes are TRBV20-1 and TRBJ2-5; no firm D call. The CDR3 DNA follows: TGCAGTGCCGGCGCTCGGGAGACCCAGTACTTC. Translated: CSAGARETQYF.